This T cell receptor (beta chain) was sequenced during a study of CD8 T cells in ankylosing spondylitis. The CDR3 covers 13 residues. The germline gives CDR1 SQVTM, CDR2 ANQGSEA. MiXCR was run by TCRdb on the 5' RACE reads, yielding one entry per CDR3 protein. Of some 150,000 distinct CDR3 sequences in the sample, around 42% were seen once. The V gene is TRBV29-1, the J gene TRBJ2-5; 9 bases match TRBD1. The sample was synovial fluid, either unsorted or a sorted T cell fraction (not recorded which). The source is a male donor with ankylosing spondylitis. CDR3: CRGRTGEEETQYF. For the CDR3, the DNA is TGCAGAGGACGGACAGGGGAGGAAGAGACCCAGTACTTC.